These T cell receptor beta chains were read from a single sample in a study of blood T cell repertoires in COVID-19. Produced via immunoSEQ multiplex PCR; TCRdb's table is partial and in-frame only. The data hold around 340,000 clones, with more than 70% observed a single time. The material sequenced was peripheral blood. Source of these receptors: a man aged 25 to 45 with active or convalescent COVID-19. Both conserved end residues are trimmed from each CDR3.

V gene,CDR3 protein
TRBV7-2,ASRPIGWSSGGYEQY
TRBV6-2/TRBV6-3,ASSYRFVGTNEQF
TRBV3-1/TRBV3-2,ASSQDRLEGDTQY
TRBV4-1,ASSQVLIKNIQY
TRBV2,ASRKTGAGYEQY
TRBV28,ASSLPGLLSTDTQY
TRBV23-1,ASSQSSYRGHNSPLH
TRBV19,ASSRLTNTGELF
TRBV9,ASSASAGGPRNEQF
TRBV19,ASSPTTGPDTQY
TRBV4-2,ASSPPLAGGPNTQY
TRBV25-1,ASSWTGGTDTQY
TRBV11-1,ASSLDRGYEQY
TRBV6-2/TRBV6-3,ASSWQDTTNEKLF
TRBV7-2,ASSLVWSDTGELF
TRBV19,ASSIIGTEFPGELF
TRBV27,ASGRQIGEQY
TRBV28,ASSTGEKLF
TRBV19,ASSPRPGAADEQF
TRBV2,ASSKTSGYNEQF
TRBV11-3,ASSLRDSSYEQY
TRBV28,AIHPLWGTSGFSSYNEQF
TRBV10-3,AMHGTANTEAF
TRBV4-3,ASSSVGSGNTIY
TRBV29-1,SVGAGTGIYEQY
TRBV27,ASSLGAVSPYSEQY
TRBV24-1,ATSEGTRKGYT
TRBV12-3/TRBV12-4,ASSQGGETQY
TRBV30,AWSVPGTDTQY
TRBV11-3,ASSLVGTGIIYGYT
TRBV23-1,ASSPDQPQH
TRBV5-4,ASSFLGRTTDTQY
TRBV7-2,ASSLVRDRDKLF
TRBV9,ASSVEGREGTNTGELF
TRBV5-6,ASSLVGGVNTEAF
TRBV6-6,ASSYGGVGTDTQY
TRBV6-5,ASSYGSVRGPYEQY
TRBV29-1,SVEDIRGTNEKLF
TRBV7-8,ASSSGTSDYNEQF
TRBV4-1,ASSQTGTKYEQY
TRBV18,ASSLTQGTNTIY
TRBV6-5,ASAWLAVSTDTQY
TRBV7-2,ASSPPAAPSTDTQY